These T cell receptor beta chains were read from a single sample in a study of early T cells in non-severe SARS-CoV-2 infection. TCRdb re-analysed the 5' RACE reads in MiXCR, keeping a single row per CDR3 protein. This table holds 97,000 or so distinct CDR3 sequences, 10% to 15% found once. The sample comprised whole blood. The receptor source for this set is an adult who was a healthcare worker with PCR-confirmed SARS-CoV-2 infection or an uninfected control (not recorded which). Each CDR3 is given with its conserved first and last residue. D genes are given only for firm matches. Size is stated for part of the rows, as once, few or many counts, or as a class when the clone is expanded.

j_call | clone_size | d_call | v_call | cdr3_aa | cdr3_nt
TRBJ2-1 | - | TRBD2 | TRBV2 | CASSRTSGIGQFF | TGTGCCAGCAGTCGGACTAGCGGTATTGGGCAGTTCTTC
TRBJ1-2 | few | - | TRBV28 | CASSKDGYTF | TGTGCCAGCAGCAAGGATGGCTACACCTTC
TRBJ2-3 | - | - | TRBV7-4 | CASSLEAVASTDTQYF | TGTGCCAGCAGCTTAGAGGCGGTAGCTAGCACAGATACGCAGTATTTT
TRBJ2-1 | - | - | TRBV19 | CASTTNRHTNNEQFF | TGTGCCAGTACTACCAACCGACATACCAACAATGAGCAGTTCTTC
TRBJ2-2 | - | - | TRBV9 | CASSVVGSPGELFF | TGTGCCAGCAGCGTAGTTGGATCTCCCGGGGAGCTGTTTTTT
TRBJ2-7 | many | TRBD2 | TRBV28 | CASSFRAGLAGGTSYEQYF | TGTGCCAGCAGTTTTCGAGCGGGACTAGCGGGAGGCACATCCTACGAGCAGTACTTC
TRBJ2-3 | few | TRBD1 | TRBV27 | CASSLSTGADTQYF | TGTGCCAGCAGTTTATCGACAGGGGCAGATACGCAGTATTTT
TRBJ1-5 | - | - | TRBV28 | CASSLWSGGVGQPQHF | TGTGCCAGCAGTTTATGGTCTGGGGGCGTAGGTCAGCCCCAGCATTTT
TRBJ1-1 | - | - | TRBV5-1 | CASSLGAGSTEAFF | TGCGCCAGCAGCTTGGGGGCAGGGAGCACTGAAGCTTTCTTT
TRBJ2-1 | - | - | TRBV11-2 | CASSLEAGAWDEQFF | TGTGCCAGCAGCTTAGAGGCAGGAGCATGGGATGAGCAGTTCTTC
TRBJ1-4 | - | - | TRBV28 | CASSGVQATNEKLFF | TGTGCCAGCAGTGGAGTACAGGCAACTAATGAAAAACTGTTTTTT
TRBJ2-5 | many | TRBD2 | TRBV7-9 | CASRNWLAAKETQYF | TGTGCCAGCAGGAATTGGCTAGCGGCTAAAGAGACCCAGTACTTC
TRBJ2-2 | - | - | TRBV9 | CASSVSGSSTGELFF | TGTGCCAGCAGCGTTTCAGGGAGCTCAACCGGGGAGCTGTTTTTT
TRBJ2-7 | many | TRBD2 | TRBV20-1 | CSQSPGLAGGPGRYEQYF | TGCAGTCAGTCCCCGGGACTAGCGGGAGGGCCCGGAAGATACGAGCAGTACTTC
TRBJ2-5 | few | - | TRBV7-9 | CASSQIQETQYF | TGTGCCAGCAGCCAGATCCAAGAGACCCAGTACTTC
TRBJ2-7 | many | - | TRBV10-3 | CAISESKHLSYEQYF | TGTGCCATCAGTGAGTCAAAGCACCTCTCCTACGAGCAGTACTTC
TRBJ1-4 | few | - | TRBV12-3/TRBV12-4 | CASSLQGVVEKLFF | TGTGCCAGCAGTTTACAGGGTGTGGTTGAAAAACTGTTTTTT
TRBJ2-7 | few | - | TRBV7-8 | CASSLRADYEQYF | TGTGCCAGCAGCCTCCGGGCCGACTACGAGCAGTACTTC
TRBJ1-1 | few | - | TRBV6-2/TRBV6-3 | CASSYPSNRTEAFF | TGTGCCAGCAGTTACCCCTCCAATCGAACTGAAGCTTTCTTT
TRBJ1-2 | many | - | TRBV11-2 | CASSLDGGEYGYTF | TGTGCCAGCAGCTTAGATGGAGGGGAATATGGCTACACCTTC
TRBJ2-1 | many | TRBD2 | TRBV7-2 | CASSPVGGRAWDEQFF | TGTGCCAGCAGCCCGGTTGGCGGGAGGGCGTGGGATGAGCAGTTCTTC
TRBJ1-1 | few | - | TRBV7-6 | CASSPIPVGRTMNTEAFF | TGTGCCAGCAGCCCGATTCCGGTGGGGCGGACCATGAACACTGAAGCTTTCTTT
TRBJ2-6 | many | - | TRBV27 | CASSPVGEIDLSGANVLTF | TGTGCCAGCAGTCCTGTAGGGGAAATCGACCTCTCTGGGGCCAACGTCCTGACTTTC
TRBJ2-7 | - | TRBD1 | TRBV3-1 | CASSHRGRDEQYF | TGTGCCAGCAGCCATAGGGGGCGCGACGAGCAGTACTTC
TRBJ2-1 | - | - | TRBV20-1 | CSARAGTYNEQFF | TGCAGTGCTAGAGCGGGGACCTACAATGAGCAGTTCTTC